These 9 T cell receptor beta chains were all obtained from the same sample, sequenced in a study of blood T cell repertoires in COVID-19. Produced via immunoSEQ multiplex PCR; TCRdb's table is partial and in-frame only. The sample has around 82,000 clones, 75% to 90% seen once. The sample was peripheral blood. These receptors originate from a man older than 75 with COVID-19, enrolled during active disease.

This sequence joins TRBV5-1 and TRBJ2-6, with 12 bases lining up with TRBD1. V trimming: 3 bases; J trimming: 2 bases; junction bases outside the gene matches: 12. CDR3 length: 20 amino acids. From germline, CDR1 is SGHRS and CDR2 YFSETQ. In DNA, the CDR3 is TGCGCCAGCAGCTGGAACCCCCCGGGACAGGGGGCAACTGGGGCCAACGTCCTGACTTTC. Translation: CASSWNPPGQGATGANVLTF.

The rearrangement links TRBV4-1 to TRBJ1-1, with TRBD1 matching 7 bases. The J segment lost 1 base and the V segment lost 4 bases, leaving 3 bases of the junction unmatched. The CDR3 is made up of 14 amino acids. CDR1 MGHRA and CDR2 YSYEKL come from the germline V gene. This chain's CDR3 is CASSLDRSNTEAFF. The CDR3 DNA follows: TGCGCCAGCAGCCTGGACAGGTCGAACACTGAAGCTTTCTTT.

The V and J genes are TRBV6-5 and TRBJ1-2; weak D call: TRBD1 (5 bases). Between the trimmed V and J ends, which lost 2 bases and 4 bases, there was a span of 11 bases. This CDR3 region has 14 residues. Germline CDR1 MNHEY, CDR2 SVGAGI. The CDR3 nucleotides read TGTGCCAGCAGTTACGTGCAGGGCCGCTATGGCTACACCTTC. As protein: CASSYVQGRYGYTF.

This clone showed up just once. V gene TRBV9 combines with J gene TRBJ1-1; D gene ambiguous. The V and J ends lost 2 bases and 3 bases respectively, with 8 bases between them. This CDR3 is built from 13 residues. Germline V gene data show CDR1 as SGDLS and CDR2 as YYNGEE. The CDR3 DNA follows: TGTGCCAGCAGCGTTTCAGGTGACACTGAAGCTTTCTTT. Translated, it gives CASSVSGDTEAFF.

J is TRBJ1-4 and V is TRBV2, with D maybe TRBD1 (5 bases). Germline CDR1 SNHLY, CDR2 FYNNEI. CDR3 length: 15 residues. The V end was cut by 7 bases, the J end by 3 bases, with 15 bases between. The DNA for the CDR3 is TGTGCCAGCATGGGGGGGTTTGGAGCTAATGAAAAACTGTTTTTT. Translation: CASMGGFGANEKLFF.

This clone was observed once. This sequence joins TRBV7-2 and TRBJ1-1; 7 nucleotides align to TRBD1. The CDR3 totals 13 residues. V shed 6 bases and J 10 bases; nucleotides not matched to a gene: 11. Germline V gene lookup returns CDR1 SGHTA and CDR2 FQGNSA. The CDR3 loop is CASSSDRAGGAFF. The CDR3 nucleotides are TGTGCCAGCAGTAGCGACAGGGCTGGCGGAGCTTTCTTT.

This rearrangement joins TRBV6-5 to TRBJ1-3; 7 nucleotides align to TRBD1. V dropped 6 bases and J dropped 2; count of bases not matched to a gene: 4. This CDR3 contains 14 residues. The V gene's germline CDR1 is MNHEY and CDR2 SVGAGI. The CDR3 coding sequence is TGTGCCAGCAGGGCACAGGGGACTGGAAACACCATATATTTT. Its protein product is CASRAQGTGNTIYF.

This chain joins TRBV27 and TRBJ2-7; weak D call: TRBD2 (7 bases). Germline CDR1 reads MNHEY; CDR2 reads SMNVEV (reference sequence). This CDR3 contains 13 residues. V lost 6 bases to trimming and J lost 7 bases, with 16 bases between them. Here the CDR3 reads CASREIGRGEQYF. The CDR3 DNA reads TGTGCCAGCAGGGAAATTGGGAGGGGGGAGCAGTACTTC.

V and J are TRBV27 and TRBJ1-1; TRBD1 is a possible D gene (5 bases). This CDR3 spans 14 amino acids. CDR1 and CDR2 from the germline V gene are MNHEY and SMNVEV (reference sequence). Trimming took 2 bases from V and 6 from J, leaving 13 bases between them. CDR3 protein: CASSLGPRAPEAFF. In DNA form, the CDR3 reads TGTGCCAGCAGTTTAGGGCCCAGGGCCCCTGAAGCTTTCTTT.